A selection of T cell receptor beta chains follows, all from one sample in a study of graft-versus-host responses after intestinal transplantation. Here immunoSEQ multiplex PCR was the method, and the copy in TCRdb shows in-frame clones only, minus some. Among tens of thousands of clones listed, around 83% were seen once. No antigens are known for them. The sequences come from unstimulated CD8+ T cells sorted from spleen or lymph node cells, collected before intestinal transplant. All receptors derive from a human donor who received an intestinal transplant. Both conserved end residues are part of each CDR3. The D gene is left open where the match is weak. Clone size, where shown, is once, few, many, or a class for clones that have expanded.

J	size	V	D	CDR3	DNA
TRBJ2-5	NA	TRBV6-5	TRBD2	CASSYSGGPGETQYF	TGTGCCAGCAGTTACTCGGGAGGGCCGGGGGAGACCCAGTACTTC
TRBJ2-5	NA	TRBV4-1	TRBD1	CASSITGTGKETQYF	TGCGCCAGCAGCATCACCGGGACAGGCAAAGAGACCCAGTACTTC
TRBJ2-5	NA	TRBV4-1	NA	CASSQVGGAVPLQETQYF	TGCGCCAGCAGCCAAGTGGGGGGCGCTGTGCCACTCCAAGAGACCCAGTACTTC
TRBJ1-1	NA	TRBV5-4	NA	CASSLAGWLMNTEAFF	TGTGCCAGCAGCTTGGCCGGGTGGTTAATGAACACTGAAGCTTTCTTT
TRBJ1-5	NA	TRBV19	TRBD1	CASSNGQGPNQPQHF	TGTGCCAGTAGTAACGGACAGGGGCCTAATCAGCCCCAGCATTTT
TRBJ2-7	NA	TRBV14	NA	CASSPGGYEQYF	TGTGCCAGCAGCCCCGGCGGGTACGAGCAGTACTTC
TRBJ1-1	NA	TRBV6-5	NA	CASSYLGTEAFF	TGTGCCAGCAGTTACTTGGGCACTGAAGCTTTCTTT
TRBJ2-3	once	TRBV6-5	NA	CASSGSTDTQYF	TGTGCCAGCAGTGGGAGCACAGATACGCAGTATTTT
TRBJ1-5	once	TRBV4-2	NA	CASSHGPALSNQPQHF	TGTGCCAGCAGCCACGGTCCGGCTCTTAGCAATCAGCCCCAGCATTTT
TRBJ2-1	NA	TRBV2	TRBD2	CASSFGTRGEQFF	TGTGCCAGCAGTTTCGGGACTAGGGGTGAGCAGTTCTTC
TRBJ2-5	NA	TRBV6-5	NA	CASSPRGALQETQYF	TGTGCCAGCAGTCCTCGGGGGGCCCTACAAGAGACCCAGTACTTC
TRBJ1-3	NA	TRBV2	NA	CATSPGQGSGNTIYF	TGTGCCACCTCGCCGGGGCAGGGGAGTGGAAACACCATATATTTT
TRBJ2-7	NA	TRBV6-5	NA	CASRSGGTYEQYF	TGTGCCAGCAGGTCCGGGGGAACCTACGAGCAGTACTTC
TRBJ2-7	NA	TRBV6-6	NA	CASSTSGLSYEQYF	TGTGCCAGCAGTACCTCGGGACTGTCCTACGAGCAGTACTTC
TRBJ2-1	once	TRBV11-2	NA	CASSPTSRTNPAYNEQFF	TGTGCCAGCAGCCCGACTTCCCGGACAAACCCTGCTTACAATGAGCAGTTCTTC
TRBJ1-2	NA	TRBV19	TRBD1	CASSKGGSINYGYTF	TGTGCCAGTAGTAAAGGGGGCAGCATTAACTATGGCTACACCTTC
TRBJ2-7	NA	TRBV6-6	NA	CASSTGTAYEQYF	TGTGCCAGCAGTACCGGGACTGCCTACGAGCAGTACTTC
TRBJ2-7	once	TRBV14	NA	CASSQGFQGSYEQYF	TGTGCCAGCAGCCAAGGCTTCCAGGGGTCCTACGAGCAGTACTTC
TRBJ2-7	NA	TRBV11-1	TRBD2	CASSLAGTSGIYEQYF	TGTGCCAGCAGCTTAGCTGGGACTAGCGGGATCTACGAGCAGTACTTC
TRBJ2-5	NA	TRBV6-1	TRBD1	CASSEIPTGVEETQYF	TGTGCCAGCAGTGAAATACCGACAGGGGTGGAAGAGACCCAGTACTTC
TRBJ2-3	NA	TRBV19	TRBD2	CASSSLAVWVTTDTQYF	TGTGCCAGTAGTTCACTAGCGGTTTGGGTAACCACAGATACGCAGTATTTT
TRBJ1-5	NA	TRBV27	NA	CASSLSSGDQPQHF	TGTGCCAGCAGTTTATCATCAGGGGATCAGCCCCAGCATTTT
TRBJ1-2	NA	TRBV18	NA	CASSPRRVYGYTF	TGTGCCAGCTCACCACGGCGGGTCTATGGCTACACCTTC
TRBJ1-1	NA	TRBV5-5	TRBD1	CASSLGQGNNEAFF	TGTGCCAGCAGCCTAGGACAGGGGAACAATGAAGCTTTCTTT
TRBJ2-3	NA	TRBV10-3	TRBD2	CAISLSLTSGRRDTQYF	TGTGCCATCAGTCTTTCACTGACTAGCGGGAGGCGGGATACGCAGTATTTT
TRBJ2-2	few	TRBV5-1	NA	CASSLGGTGELFF	TGCGCCAGCAGCTTGGGGGGAACCGGGGAGCTGTTTTTT
TRBJ2-7	NA	TRBV4-1	TRBD2	CASSQELAESDEQYF	TGCGCCAGCAGCCAAGAACTAGCGGAGAGCGACGAGCAGTACTTC
TRBJ2-5	NA	TRBV4-2	NA	CASSQDDSLETQYF	TGTGCCAGCAGCCAAGATGATAGCTTAGAGACCCAGTACTTC
TRBJ2-7	NA	TRBV13	NA	CASSLVSSSSYEQYF	TGTGCCAGCAGCTTAGTATCCAGTAGCTCCTACGAGCAGTACTTC
TRBJ1-4	NA	TRBV5-5	NA	CASSSFLELGTNEKLFF	TGTGCCAGCAGCTCTTTTTTGGAACTGGGAACTAATGAAAAACTGTTTTTT
TRBJ2-1	once	TRBV5-1	NA	CASSYGLKYNEQFF	TGCGCCAGCAGCTATGGACTGAAATACAATGAGCAGTTCTTC
TRBJ1-5	NA	TRBV6-5	NA	CASSLLLNQPQHF	TGTGCCAGCAGCCTTCTCCTCAATCAGCCCCAGCATTTT
TRBJ2-6	once	TRBV8-2	NA	CGRERKITQSRANVLTF	TGTGGCAGAGAAAGAAAGATAACACAAAGTCGGGCCAACGTCCTGACTTTC
TRBJ2-7	NA	TRBV2	NA	CAAPKEGYEQYF	TGTGCCGCTCCAAAGGAAGGCTACGAGCAGTACTTC
TRBJ2-5	NA	TRBV6-5	NA	CASSYLGLRMGETQYF	TGTGCCAGCAGTTACTTGGGACTCCGGATGGGTGAGACCCAGTACTTC
TRBJ2-1	NA	TRBV13	NA	CASSPGTISYNEQFF	TGTGCCAGCAGTCCTGGGACAATTTCCTACAATGAGCAGTTCTTC
TRBJ2-5	few	TRBV4-2	TRBD2	CASSQGLAGGQETQYF	TGTGCCAGCAGCCAAGGCCTAGCGGGGGGTCAAGAGACCCAGTACTTC
TRBJ2-7	NA	TRBV27	TRBD2	CASSPRTSGSEQYF	TGTGCCAGCAGTCCCAGGACTAGCGGGAGCGAGCAGTACTTC
TRBJ2-5	once	TRBV7-3	TRBD1	CASSRTGGRQETQYF	TGTGCCAGCAGCCGAACAGGGGGGCGGCAAGAGACCCAGTACTTC
TRBJ1-6	NA	TRBV5-4	NA	CASSLSGSLGSPLHF	TGTGCCAGCAGCTTGTCCGGGTCCCTTGGTTCACCCCTCCACTTT
TRBJ2-5	NA	TRBV5-4	NA	CASSLVGPEPQETQYF	TGTGCCAGCAGCTTGGTAGGGCCGGAGCCACAAGAGACCCAGTACTTC
TRBJ1-2	NA	TRBV18	NA	CASSPRDTGERLGYTF	TGTGCCAGCTCACCACGTGATACAGGTGAGCGACTTGGCTACACCTTC
TRBJ2-5	NA	TRBV9	NA	CASSVAHREETQYF	TGTGCCAGCAGCGTAGCTCACAGGGAAGAGACCCAGTACTTC